The text below deals with one T cell receptor (beta chain). This sample was taken from a study of identical twins. V was trimmed by 5 bases and J by 6 bases, leaving 15 bases between them. The CDR3 totals 14 residues. The V gene's germline CDR1 is MNHNS and CDR2 SASEGT. TCRdb re-analysed the 5' RACE reads in MiXCR, keeping a single row per CDR3 protein. The data hold 700,000 or so distinct CDR3 sequences, with 20% to 25% observed a single time. In addition, the sample was reused for a study of T cells expressing NK-cell markers. As that report states: The contribution of dominant NKG2C+ clonotypes to CD8+ T cells in more than five donors was roughly 1.0-7.5%.

This clonotype originated in a woman aged 18-29 years in good health. The sample consisted of PBMCs. The V gene is TRBV6-1, the J gene TRBJ2-3; no definite D call. The CDR3 sequence: CASSPNRPEDTQYF. CDR3 nucleotides: TGTGCCAGCAGTCCTAATCGACCGGAGGATACGCAGTATTTT.